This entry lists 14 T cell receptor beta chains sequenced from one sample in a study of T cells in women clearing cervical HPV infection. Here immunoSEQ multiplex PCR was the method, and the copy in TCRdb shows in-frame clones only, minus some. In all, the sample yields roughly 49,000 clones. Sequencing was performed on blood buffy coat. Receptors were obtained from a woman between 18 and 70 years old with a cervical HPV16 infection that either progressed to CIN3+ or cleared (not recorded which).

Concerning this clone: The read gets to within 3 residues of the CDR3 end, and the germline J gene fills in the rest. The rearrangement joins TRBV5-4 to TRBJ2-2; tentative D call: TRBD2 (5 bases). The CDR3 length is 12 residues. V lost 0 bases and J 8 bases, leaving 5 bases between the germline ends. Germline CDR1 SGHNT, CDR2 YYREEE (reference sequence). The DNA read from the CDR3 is TGTGCCAGCAGCTTGGTAGCGGGGGAG. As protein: CASSLVAGE. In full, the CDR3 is CASSLVAGELFF.

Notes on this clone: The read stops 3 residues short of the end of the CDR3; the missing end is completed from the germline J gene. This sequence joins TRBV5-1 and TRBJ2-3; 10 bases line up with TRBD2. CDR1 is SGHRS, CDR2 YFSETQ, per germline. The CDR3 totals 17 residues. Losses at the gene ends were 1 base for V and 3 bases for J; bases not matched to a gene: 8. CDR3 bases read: TGCGCCAGCAGCTTGCCAAATAGCGGGGGGCTTACAGATACG. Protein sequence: CASSLPNSGGLTDT. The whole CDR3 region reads CASSLPNSGGLTDTQYF. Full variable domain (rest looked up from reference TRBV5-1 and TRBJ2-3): KAGVTQTPRYLIKTRGQQVTLSCSPISGHRSVSWYQQTPGQGLQFLFEYFSETQRNKGNFPGRFSGRQFSNSRSEMNVSTLELGDSALYLCASSLPNSGGLTDTQYFGPGTRLTVL.

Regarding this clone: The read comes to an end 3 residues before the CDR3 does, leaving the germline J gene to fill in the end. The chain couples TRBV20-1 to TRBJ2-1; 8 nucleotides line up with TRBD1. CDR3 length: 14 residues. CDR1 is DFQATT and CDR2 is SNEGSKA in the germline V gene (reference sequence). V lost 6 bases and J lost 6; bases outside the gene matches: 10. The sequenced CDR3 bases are TGCAGTGCGATGGACAGGGTGACCTTCAATGAG. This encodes CSAMDRVTFNE. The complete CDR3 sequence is CSAMDRVTFNEQFF.

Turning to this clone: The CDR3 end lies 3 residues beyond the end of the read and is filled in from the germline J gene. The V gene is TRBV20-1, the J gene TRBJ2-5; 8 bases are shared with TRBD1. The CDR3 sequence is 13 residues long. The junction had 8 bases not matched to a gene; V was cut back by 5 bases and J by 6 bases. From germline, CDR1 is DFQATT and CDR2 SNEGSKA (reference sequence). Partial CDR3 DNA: TGCAGTGCTCAAGGACAGGGCGGACAGACC. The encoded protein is CSAQGQGGQT. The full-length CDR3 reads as CSAQGQGGQTQYF.

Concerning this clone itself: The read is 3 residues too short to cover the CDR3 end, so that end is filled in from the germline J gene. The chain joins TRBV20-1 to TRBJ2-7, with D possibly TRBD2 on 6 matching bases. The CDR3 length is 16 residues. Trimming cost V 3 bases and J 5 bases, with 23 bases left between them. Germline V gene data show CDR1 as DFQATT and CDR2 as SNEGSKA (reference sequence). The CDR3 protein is CSASPIDGGIGHEQYF. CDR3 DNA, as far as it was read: TGCAGTGCTAGCCCCATCGATGGGGGGATTGGGCACGAG.

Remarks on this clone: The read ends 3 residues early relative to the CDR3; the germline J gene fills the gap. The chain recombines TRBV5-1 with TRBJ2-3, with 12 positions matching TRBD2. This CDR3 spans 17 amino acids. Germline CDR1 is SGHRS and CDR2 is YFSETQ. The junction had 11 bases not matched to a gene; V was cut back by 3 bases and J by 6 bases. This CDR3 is CASSWTGLAGRGDTQYF. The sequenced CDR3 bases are TGCGCCAGCAGCTGGACGGGACTAGCGGGCCGAGGGGATACG.

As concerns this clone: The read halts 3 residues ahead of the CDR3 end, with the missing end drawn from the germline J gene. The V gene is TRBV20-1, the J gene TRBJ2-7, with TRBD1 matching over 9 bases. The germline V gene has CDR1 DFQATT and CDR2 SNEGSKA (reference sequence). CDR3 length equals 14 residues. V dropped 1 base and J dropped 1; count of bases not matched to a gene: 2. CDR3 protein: CSARVTGGSYEQYF. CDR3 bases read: TGCAGTGCTAGAGTGACAGGGGGTTCCTACGAG.

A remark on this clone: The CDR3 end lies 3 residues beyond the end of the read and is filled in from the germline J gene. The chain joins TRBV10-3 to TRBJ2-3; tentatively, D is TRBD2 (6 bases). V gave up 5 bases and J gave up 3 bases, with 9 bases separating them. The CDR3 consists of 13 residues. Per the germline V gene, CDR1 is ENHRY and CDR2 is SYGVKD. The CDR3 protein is CAISRDLTDTQYF. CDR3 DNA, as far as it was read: TGTGCCATCAGTCGGGACTTAACAGATACG.

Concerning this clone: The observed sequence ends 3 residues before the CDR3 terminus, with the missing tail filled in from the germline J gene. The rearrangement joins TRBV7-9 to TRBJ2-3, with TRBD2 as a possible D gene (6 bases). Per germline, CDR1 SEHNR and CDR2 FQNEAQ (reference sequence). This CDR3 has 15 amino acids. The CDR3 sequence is CASSPPGGVIETQYF. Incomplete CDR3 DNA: TGTGCCAGCAGCCCCCCCGGCGGGGTCATTGAGACG.

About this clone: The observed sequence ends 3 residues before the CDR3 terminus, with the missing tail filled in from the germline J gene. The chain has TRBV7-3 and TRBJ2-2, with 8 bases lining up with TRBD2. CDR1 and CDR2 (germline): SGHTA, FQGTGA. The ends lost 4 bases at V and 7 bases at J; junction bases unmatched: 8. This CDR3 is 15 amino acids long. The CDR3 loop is CASSSYGGESGELFF. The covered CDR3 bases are TGTGCCAGCAGCTCTTACGGGGGGGAGAGCGGGGAG.

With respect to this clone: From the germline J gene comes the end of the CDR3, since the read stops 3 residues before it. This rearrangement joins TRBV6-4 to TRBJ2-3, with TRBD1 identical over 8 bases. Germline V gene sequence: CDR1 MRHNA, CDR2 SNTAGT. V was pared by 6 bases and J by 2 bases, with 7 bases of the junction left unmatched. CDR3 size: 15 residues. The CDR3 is CASSPDRAPTDTQYF. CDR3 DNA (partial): TGTGCCAGCAGCCCGGACAGGGCGCCCACAGATACG.

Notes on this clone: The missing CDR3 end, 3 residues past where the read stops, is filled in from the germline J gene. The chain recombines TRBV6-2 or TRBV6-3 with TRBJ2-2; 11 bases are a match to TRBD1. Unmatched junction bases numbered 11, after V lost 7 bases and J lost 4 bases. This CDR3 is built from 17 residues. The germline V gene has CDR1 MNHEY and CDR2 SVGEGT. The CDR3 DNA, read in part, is TGTGCCAGCAAACCCTCGTCCGGGACAGGGGGCACCGGGGAG. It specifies CASKPSSGTGGTGE. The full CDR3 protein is CASKPSSGTGGTGELFF.

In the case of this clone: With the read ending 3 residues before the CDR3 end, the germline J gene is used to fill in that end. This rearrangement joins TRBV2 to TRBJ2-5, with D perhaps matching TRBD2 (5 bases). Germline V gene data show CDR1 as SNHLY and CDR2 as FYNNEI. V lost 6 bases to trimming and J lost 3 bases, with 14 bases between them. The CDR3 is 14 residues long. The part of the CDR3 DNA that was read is TGTGCCAGCAGCGGACTGGCCCCTGAAGAGACC. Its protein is CASSGLAPEET. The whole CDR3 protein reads CASSGLAPEETQYF.

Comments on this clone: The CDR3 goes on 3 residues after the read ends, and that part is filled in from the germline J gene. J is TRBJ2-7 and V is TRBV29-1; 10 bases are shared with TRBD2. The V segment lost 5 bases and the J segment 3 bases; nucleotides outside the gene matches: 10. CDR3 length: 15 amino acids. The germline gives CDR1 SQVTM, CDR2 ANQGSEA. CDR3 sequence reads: CSVRGAGGEYYEQYF. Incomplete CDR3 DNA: TGCAGCGTTCGAGGAGCGGGGGGGGAATACTACGAG.